The 11 T cell receptor beta chains in this list originate from one sample, sequenced in a study of T cell responses to AZD1222 COVID-19 vaccine. The protocol was immunoSEQ multiplex PCR, while the TCRdb copy is restricted to in-frame clones and leaves out a portion. The sample includes under 150,000 clones, about nine tenths of them seen just once. The sample consisted of peripheral blood, taken on day 0 of AZD1222 vaccination. The source is an adult in good health.

The chain employs TRBV6-6 and TRBJ2-7; TRBD1 is a possible D gene (6 bases). CDR3 length: 15 amino acids. The germline CDR1 and CDR2 sequences are MNHNY and SVGAGI (reference sequence). V was pared by 7 bases and J by 4 bases, with 20 bases between. CDR3: CASIKQGDIPYEQYF. DNA of the CDR3: TGTGCCAGCATCAAACAGGGAGATATCCCTTACGAGCAGTACTTC.

V gene TRBV3-1 (or the pseudogene TRBV3-2) combines with J gene TRBJ2-7; D might be TRBD1 or TRBD2, each matching 5 bases. Trimming pared 2 bases from V and 2 bases from J, leaving 13 bases between. Germline V gene data show CDR1 as LGHDT and CDR2 as YNNKEL (reference sequence). The CDR3 sequence is 15 residues long. The CDR3 region has the DNA TGTGCCAGCAGCCAATTCGGGACGCCACCCTACGAGCAGTACTTC. Protein product: CASSQFGTPPYEQYF.

The CDR3 is CASSIRDANYGYTF. The CDR3 DNA reads as TGTGCCAGTAGTATAAGGGACGCTAACTATGGCTACACCTTC. V and J are TRBV19 and TRBJ1-2, with D tentatively TRBD1 (5 bases). The CDR3 consists of 14 residues. Between the trimmed V and J ends, which lost 2 bases and 0 bases, there was a span of 7 bases. Germline V CDR1 and CDR2: LNHDA, SQIVND (reference sequence).

The J gene is TRBJ1-1, the V gene TRBV29-1, with TRBD1 as a possible D gene (6 bases). Germline V gives CDR1 SQVTM, CDR2 ANQGSEA. The CDR3 extends over 12 amino acids. V lost 7 bases, J lost 7 bases, and 16 bases lay in between. The CDR3 sequence: CSAQGTSDEAFF. The DNA of the CDR3 is TGCAGCGCCCAAGGGACAAGCGATGAAGCTTTCTTT.

A remark on this clone: Other DNA sequences in this sample translate to the same CDR3. J is TRBJ2-2 and V is TRBV7-9; D unclear. The CDR3 spans 13 residues. The V end lost 1 base, the J end lost 4 bases, and 4 bases lay between the germline ends. CDR1 is SEHNR and CDR2 is FQNEAQ in the germline V gene (reference sequence). The CDR3 region is CASSLDSTGELFF. DNA of the CDR3: TGTGCCAGCAGCTTAGATTCCACCGGGGAGCTGTTTTTT.

This clone was detected once. The chain is built from TRBV3-1 (or the pseudogene TRBV3-2) and TRBJ1-4; the D gene is possibly TRBD1 (6 bases). Deletions cut 6 bases from V and 3 bases from J, with 11 bases between. The CDR3 is 14 amino acids. CDR1 is LGHDT, CDR2 YNNKEL, per germline (reference sequence). The CDR3 DNA sequence: TGTGCCAGCAGGACACAGGGAGCTAATGAAAAACTGTTTTTT. This codes for CASRTQGANEKLFF.

The chain uses TRBV11-1 and TRBJ1-1, with TRBD1 matching over 8 bases. This CDR3 spans 15 amino acids. Germline V gene sequence: CDR1 SGHAT, CDR2 FQDESV (reference sequence). The trim removed 2 bases at V and 4 bases at J, leaving 6 bases unmatched. The CDR3 loop reads CASSLRAGGPTEAFF. The CDR3 region has the DNA TGTGCCAGCAGCTTACGGGCAGGGGGCCCCACTGAAGCTTTCTTT. The full variable domain, completed using reference TRBV11-1 and TRBJ1-1, is EAEVAQSPRYKITEKSQAVAFWCDPISGHATLYWYRQILGQGPELLVQFQDESVVDDSQLPKDRFSAERLKGVDSTLKIQPAELGDSAMYLCASSLRAGGPTEAFFGQGTRLTVV.

The chain recombines TRBV7-9 with TRBJ2-2; D is unclear. CDR1 SEHNR and CDR2 FQNEAQ come from the germline V gene (reference sequence). The length of the CDR3 is 15 residues. The V and J ends lost 2 bases and 1 base respectively, with 8 bases between them. The CDR3 protein is CASSLRQLNTGELFF. The CDR3 DNA reads as TGTGCCAGCAGCTTACGGCAACTGAACACCGGGGAGCTGTTTTTT.

The chain combines TRBV18 with TRBJ1-2, with 9 nucleotides matching TRBD1. The CDR3 is made up of 16 amino acids. V shed 5 bases, J shed 2 bases, and the junction held 9 bases outside the gene matches. Germline values: CDR1 KGHSH, CDR2 LQKENI. In DNA, the CDR3 is TGTGCCAGCTCATCCCAGAGACAGGGGGACAACTATGGCTACACCTTC. Translating gives CASSSQRQGDNYGYTF.

The chain employs TRBV19 and TRBJ2-1; no reliable D call. The germline V gene encodes CDR1 LNHDA and CDR2 SQIVND (reference sequence). Trimming shortened V by 7 bases and J by 10 bases, and 8 bases separated the two germline ends. The length of the CDR3 is 10 residues. DNA for the CDR3: TGTGCCAGTAACTCTAGGGAGCAGTTCTTC. It specifies CASNSREQFF. The entire variable domain, with the rest obtained from reference TRBV19 and TRBJ2-1, is as follows: DGGITQSPKYLFRKEGQNVTLSCEQNLNHDAMYWYRQDPGQGLRLIYYSQIVNDFQKGDIAEGYSVSREKKESFPLTVTSAQKNPTAFYLCASNSREQFFGPGTRLTVL.

The rearrangement links TRBV6-1 to TRBJ2-7; D possibly corresponds to TRBD1 (6 bases). Germline CDR1 reads MNHNS; CDR2 reads SASEGT. This CDR3 comprises 15 residues. V was pared by 3 bases and J by 3 bases, with 15 bases between. The CDR3 loop is CASSDRGIPLYEQYF. CDR3 DNA sequence: TGTGCCAGCAGTGACAGGGGCATCCCCCTCTACGAGCAGTACTTC.